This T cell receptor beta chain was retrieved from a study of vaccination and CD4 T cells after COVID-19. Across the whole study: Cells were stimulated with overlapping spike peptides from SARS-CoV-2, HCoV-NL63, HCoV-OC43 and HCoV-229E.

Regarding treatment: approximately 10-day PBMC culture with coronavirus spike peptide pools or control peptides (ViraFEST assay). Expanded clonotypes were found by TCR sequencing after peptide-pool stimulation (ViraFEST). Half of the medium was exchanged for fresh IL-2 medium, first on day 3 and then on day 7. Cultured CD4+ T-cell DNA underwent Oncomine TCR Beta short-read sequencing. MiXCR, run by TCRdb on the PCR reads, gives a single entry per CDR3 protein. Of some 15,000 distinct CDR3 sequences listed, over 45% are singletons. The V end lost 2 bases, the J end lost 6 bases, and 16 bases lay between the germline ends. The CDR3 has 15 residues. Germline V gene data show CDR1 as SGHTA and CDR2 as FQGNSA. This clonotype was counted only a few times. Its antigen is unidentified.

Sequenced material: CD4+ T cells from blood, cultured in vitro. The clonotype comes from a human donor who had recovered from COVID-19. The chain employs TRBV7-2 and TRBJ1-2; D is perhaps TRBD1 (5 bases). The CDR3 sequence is CASSLLTRDGDGYTF. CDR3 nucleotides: TGTGCCAGCAGCTTACTAACCCGGGACGGCGATGGCTACACCTTC.